This section outlines one T cell receptor beta chain sequence together with its context. The data originate from a study of blood T cell repertoires in COVID-19. The CDR3 is made up of 13 amino acids. Germline V lookup: CDR1 PRHDT, CDR2 FYEKMQ (reference sequence). V shed 6 bases and J 4 bases; nucleotides not matched to a gene: 3. Generated by immunoSEQ multiplex PCR, the TCRdb table keeps only in-frame clones and is missing some. The data hold 270,000 or so clones, with around 90% observed a single time. Sequences were obtained from peripheral blood. The chain couples TRBV13 to TRBJ2-1; 7 bases are a match to TRBD2. This TCR was sampled from a woman aged 40 to 50 who had recovered from COVID-19. The CDR3 DNA reads as TGTGCCAGCAGGAAGGGACTATACAATGAGCAGTTCTTC. It yields the protein CASRKGLYNEQFF.